A single sample is the source of the 26 T cell receptor beta chains below, sequenced in a study of T cells expressing NK-cell markers. TCRdb processed the 5' RACE reads again and assigns one entry to each CDR3 protein, with no DNA. The listing records about 160,000 distinct CDR3 sequences. The specimen was blood T cells: a sorted CD56 or NKG2C T cell subset, CD4+ or CD8+ T cells, or bulk PBMC T cells (not recorded which). The receptors derive from a woman between 18 and 75 years old in good health.

The V call is TRBV18, the J call TRBJ2-1; TCRdb's D call, TRBD1, is unchecked because there is no DNA. Germline V gene data show CDR1 as KGHSH and CDR2 as LQKENI. The CDR3 runs 14 residues. The CDR3: CASSPPGQGNEQFF.

This chain joins TRBV5-5 and TRBJ2-1; TCRdb gives TRBD1 as the D gene, but with no DNA this cannot be confirmed. CDR3 length: 13 residues. The germline V gene encodes CDR1 SGHKS and CDR2 YYEKEE (reference sequence). The CDR3 here is CASSHHGAVSAFF.

The CDR3 region is CASSVPGGGNTDTQYF. This chain uses TRBV12-3 or TRBV12-4 with TRBJ2-3; TCRdb outputs TRBD1, but without DNA this stays unchecked. This CDR3 region has 16 residues.

This chain links TRBV4-1 with TRBJ1-1. The CDR3 contains 18 residues. Germline assignment: CDR1 MGHRA and CDR2 YSYEKL. CDR3 residues: CASSQDRSHLSMNTEAFF.

V usage is TRBV3-1 and J usage is TRBJ2-7; checking the TCRdb D call of TRBD2 is not possible without DNA. This CDR3 spans 16 amino acids. Germline CDR1 LGHDT, CDR2 YNNKEL (reference sequence). The CDR3 reads CASSQETSGPPYEQYF.

This chain links TRBV7-6 with TRBJ2-3; absent DNA, TCRdb's TRBD2 call cannot be checked. The V gene's germline CDR1 is SGHVS and CDR2 FNYEAQ. The CDR3 consists of 16 residues. The CDR3 is CASSLAARAPTDTQYF.

The CDR3 loop reads CASSQWTGGGYTF. The J gene is TRBJ1-2, the V gene TRBV14; the D call from TCRdb, TRBD1, cannot be confirmed without DNA. CDR3 length equals 13 residues. The germline V gene encodes CDR1 SGHDN and CDR2 FVKESK.

The V and J genes are TRBV12-3 or TRBV12-4 and TRBJ2-1; TCRdb's D call, TRBD1, is unchecked because there is no DNA. CDR3 size: 14 residues. The CDR3 region is CASSLEQGYNEQFF.

The chain couples TRBV28 to TRBJ1-2. Per germline, CDR1 MDHEN and CDR2 SYDVKM. This CDR3 has 15 residues. The CDR3 reads CASTMTRSGLEGYTF.

This chain uses TRBV15 with TRBJ1-6. Germline V gene data show CDR1 as LNHNV and CDR2 as YYDKDF (reference sequence). There are 14 residues in the CDR3. CDR3 sequence reads: CATSRVDSGSPLHF.

This chain links TRBV14 with TRBJ1-2; the TCRdb call, TRBD1, lacks DNA for checking. Germline values: CDR1 SGHDN, CDR2 FVKESK. The CDR3 spans 14 residues. CDR3 loop: CASSQGSLNYGYIF.

The rearrangement joins TRBV7-8 to TRBJ2-2; TCRdb outputs TRBD1, but without DNA this stays unchecked. Germline assignment: CDR1 SGHVS and CDR2 FQNEAQ. This CDR3 has 16 amino acids. CDR3 sequence reads: CASSRDGIANTGELFF.

J is TRBJ1-4 and V is TRBV20-1; there is no DNA to check the TCRdb D call of TRBD1. The CDR3 length is 13 residues. The germline gives CDR1 DFQATT, CDR2 SNEGSKA (reference sequence). CDR3 region: CSARWDRNEKLFF.

The chain carries TRBV7-2 and TRBJ2-7. CDR3 length equals 14 residues. The germline V gene has CDR1 SGHTA and CDR2 FQGNSA. The CDR3 region is CASSSVSRSYEQYF.

The V and J genes are TRBV3-1 and TRBJ1-5. The CDR3 length is 13 residues. Germline CDR1 is LGHDT and CDR2 is YNNKEL (reference sequence). CDR3 residues: CASSQVGNQPQHF. The full variable domain, rest sourced from reference TRBV3-1 and TRBJ1-5, is DTAVSQTPKYLVTQMGNDKSIKCEQNLGHDTMYWYKQDSKKFLKIMFSYNNKELIINETVPNRFSPKSPDKAHLNLHINSLELGDSAVYFCASSQVGNQPQHFGDGTRLSIL.

The chain recombines TRBV5-1 with TRBJ2-1; lacking DNA, the TRBD2 call made by TCRdb goes unchecked. This CDR3 is 18 amino acids long. Germline V gene sequence: CDR1 SGHRS, CDR2 YFSETQ. The CDR3 spells CATSSSGASGASYNEQFF.

V gene TRBV5-6 combines with J gene TRBJ1-5. Germline values: CDR1 SGHDT, CDR2 YYEEEE. CDR3 length: 16 amino acids. The CDR3 region is CASSLAATPSNQPQHF.

The chain employs TRBV10-3 and TRBJ2-1; as DNA is missing, the TRBD2 call by TCRdb cannot be tested. This CDR3 region has 18 residues. Looked up from germline, CDR1 is ENHRY and CDR2 is SYGVKD. The CDR3 region is CAISESRSGDYLNNEQFF.

The V call is TRBV24-1, the J call TRBJ2-5; the TCRdb D gene call, TRBD1, has no DNA to confirm it. The CDR3 has 12 residues. The germline V gene has CDR1 KGHDR and CDR2 SFDVKD. The CDR3 protein is CATSDYRETQYF.

V gene TRBV5-1 combines with J gene TRBJ2-1. Per germline, CDR1 SGHRS and CDR2 YFSETQ. CDR3 length: 14 amino acids. CDR3 sequence reads: CASSLGRVGNEQFF.

This chain links TRBV7-8 with TRBJ1-6. This CDR3 comprises 14 residues. Germline CDR1 reads SGHVS; CDR2 reads FQNEAQ. The CDR3 reads CASSPQERVSPLHF.

The chain employs TRBV7-9 and TRBJ2-1; there is no DNA to check the TCRdb D call of TRBD2. Germline loops: CDR1 SEHNR, CDR2 FQNEAQ (reference sequence). This CDR3 is built from 15 residues. CDR3 protein: CASSLGTSGTREQFF. Full variable domain (remainder filled in from reference TRBV7-9 and TRBJ2-1): DTGVSQNPRHKITKRGQNVTFRCDPISEHNRLYWYRQTLGQGPEFLTYFQNEAQLEKSRLLSDRFSAERPKGSFSTLEIQRTEQGDSAMYLCASSLGTSGTREQFFGPGTRLTVL.

CDR3 protein: CASSPRLPGGNTIYF. The rearrangement links TRBV28 to TRBJ1-3; TCRdb designates TRBD1, a call that cannot be tested without DNA. This CDR3 is built from 15 residues. Germline loops: CDR1 MDHEN, CDR2 SYDVKM.

The genes are TRBV7-3 and TRBJ1-6; the TRBD1 assignment by TCRdb is unverifiable without DNA. Germline lookup yields CDR1 SGHTA and CDR2 FQGTGA. The CDR3 is made up of 18 amino acids. The CDR3 region is CASSSHPRLGRGDSPLHF.

The chain combines TRBV7-2 with TRBJ2-3; TCRdb picks TRBD2, but there is no DNA to check that call. This CDR3 has 15 amino acids. CDR1 SGHTA and CDR2 FQGNSA come from the germline V gene. CDR3: CASSTWTSTTDTQYF.

The J gene is TRBJ1-6, the V gene TRBV20-1. This CDR3 region has 13 residues. Looked up from germline, CDR1 is DFQATT and CDR2 is SNEGSKA (reference sequence). This chain's CDR3 is CSARDSANSPLHF.